This is a list of T cell receptor beta chains from one sample in a study of lymphopenia after photon versus proton radiotherapy. Data came from immunoSEQ multiplex PCR; TCRdb stores just in-frame clones and leaves some out. Of about 30,000 clones in the sample, more than 75% were seen once. The sample consisted of peripheral blood, taken from a patient treated with proton-based radiotherapy. The receptors come from a woman aged 60 to 75 with cholangiocarcinoma. Some clones in this sample may be carry-over from other donors' samples. The CDR3 runs from the conserved cysteine through the conserved F or W. The order of the fields is CDR3 length, V gene, D gene, J gene, clone size, CDR3 protein, CDR3 DNA. D genes are given only for firm matches. A clone size is listed for some rows: how often the clone was seen (once, few, many), or a class if it is expanded.

16	TRBV4-3	TRBD2	TRBJ2-3	.	CASSQSLAGVGDTQYF	TGCGCCAGCAGCCAATCACTAGCGGGAGTTGGAGATACGCAGTATTTT
13	TRBV18	.	TRBJ1-1	.	CASSPPAETKAFF	TGTGCCAGCTCACCTCCGGCGGAGACAAAAGCTTTCTTT
14	TRBV18	.	TRBJ1-1	.	CASSQFGQTAEAFF	TGTGCCAGCTCCCAGTTTGGACAGACCGCTGAAGCTTTCTTT
14	TRBV7-2	.	TRBJ2-2	.	CASSLGRNTGELFF	TGTGCCAGCAGCTTAGGCAGGAACACCGGGGAGCTGTTTTTT
15	TRBV7-9	TRBD2	TRBJ2-1	few	CASSPASGGKNEQFF	TGTGCCAGCAGCCCGGCGAGCGGGGGAAAAAATGAGCAGTTCTTC
15	TRBV11-2	.	TRBJ2-7	.	CASSYAGTVSYEQYF	TGTGCCAGCAGCTACGCTGGGACCGTCTCCTACGAGCAGTACTTC
13	TRBV7-6	.	TRBJ1-1	.	CASSLGLSTEAFF	TGTGCCAGCAGCTTAGGTCTGAGCACTGAAGCTTTCTTT
13	TRBV19	.	TRBJ2-4	.	CASTHRSKNIQYF	TGTGCCAGTACCCACAGGTCCAAAAACATTCAGTACTTC
14	TRBV7-9	TRBD1	TRBJ1-1	once	CASSLQGAITEAFF	TGTGCCAGCAGCTTACAGGGGGCTATCACTGAAGCTTTCTTT
15	TRBV9	.	TRBJ2-2	.	CASSVVGANTGELFF	TGTGCCAGCAGCGTAGTGGGGGCCAACACCGGGGAGCTGTTTTTT
13	TRBV29-1	TRBD1	TRBJ2-7	.	CSVDRQGTYEQYF	TGCAGCGTAGACAGACAGGGGACCTACGAGCAGTACTTC
16	TRBV9	.	TRBJ1-3	.	CASSARHSSSGNTIYF	TGTGCCAGCAGCGCAAGACACTCAAGCTCTGGAAACACCATATATTTT
14	TRBV4-3	TRBD1	TRBJ1-4	.	CASSPTGIGEKLFF	TGCGCCAGCAGCCCGACAGGGATCGGTGAAAAACTGTTTTTT
15	TRBV7-7	TRBD2	TRBJ2-5	.	CASSLAGGPWKTQYF	TGTGCTAGCAGCTTAGCGGGGGGCCCGTGGAAGACCCAGTACTTC
13	TRBV5-1	.	TRBJ2-1	.	CASSSLLNNEQFF	TGCGCCAGCAGCTCGTTACTAAACAATGAGCAGTTCTTC
15	TRBV6-1	.	TRBJ1-5	.	CASSEGMITNQPQHF	TGTGCCAGCAGTGAAGGGATGATAACAAATCAGCCCCAGCATTTT
11	TRBV20-1	.	TRBJ2-1	.	CSAPNYNEQFF	TGCAGTGCCCCGAATTACAATGAGCAGTTCTTC
14	TRBV5-5	TRBD2	TRBJ2-7	.	CASSSSGTYYEQYF	TGTGCCAGCAGCTCAAGCGGGACCTACTACGAGCAGTACTTC
15	TRBV6-6	TRBD1	TRBJ2-7	.	CASSYGRQGSYEQYF	TGTGCCAGCAGTTACGGAAGACAGGGCTCCTACGAGCAGTACTTC
15	TRBV4-1	.	TRBJ1-1	.	CASSPGQRRGTEAFF	TGCGCCAGCAGCCCAGGACAGAGGCGGGGCACTGAAGCTTTCTTT
13	TRBV11-3	.	TRBJ2-2	.	CASSWQGCRGAVF	TGTGCCAGCAGCTGGCAGGGTTGCCGGGGAGCTGTTTTT
17	TRBV7-2	TRBD2	TRBJ2-5	.	CASSPRPSGGYQETQYF	TGTGCCAGCAGCCCGCGTCCTAGCGGGGGGTACCAAGAGACCCAGTACTTC
14	TRBV10-3	TRBD1	TRBJ1-6	.	CAIRGTGNYSPLHF	TGTGCCATCAGGGGGACAGGGAATTATTCACCCCTCCACTTT
14	TRBV7-2	.	TRBJ1-1	.	CASSSRLGNTEAFF	TGTGCCAGCAGCTCACGCTTGGGGAACACTGAAGCTTTCTTT
14	TRBV6-5	.	TRBJ1-1	.	CASRGMLENTEAFF	TGTGCCAGCAGGGGGATGTTGGAGAACACTGAAGCTTTCTTT
15	TRBV5-1	TRBD2	TRBJ2-3	.	CASSYPSGVGDTQYF	TGCGCCAGCAGCTATCCTAGCGGGGTGGGGGATACGCAGTATTTT
15	TRBV6-5	.	TRBJ2-1	medium-sized	CASSPGVSSYNEQFF	TGTGCCAGCAGTCCAGGGGTTAGCTCCTACAATGAGCAGTTCTTC
14	TRBV7-9	.	TRBJ1-4	.	CASSLQGAGEKLFF	TGTGCCAGCAGCCTACAAGGGGCGGGTGAAAAACTGTTTTTT
17	TRBV12-5	.	TRBJ2-1	.	CASGLGPVGSGRGEQFF	TGTGCTAGTGGTTTGGGGCCCGTGGGGTCCGGTCGTGGTGAGCAGTTCTTC
13	TRBV11-3	.	TRBJ2-3	few	CASSLEGSDTQYF	TGTGCCAGCAGCTTAGAAGGATCCGATACGCAGTATTTT
13	TRBV5-1	.	TRBJ1-1	.	CASSTLGETEAFF	TGCGCCAGCAGCACCCTCGGCGAGACTGAAGCTTTCTTT
13	TRBV16	.	TRBJ1-4	.	CASSGQFNEKLFF	TGTGCCAGCAGCGGACAGTTTAATGAAAAACTGTTTTTT
14	TRBV10-3	.	TRBJ2-7	.	CAISATDRAYEQYF	TGTGCCATCAGTGCTACGGACCGGGCCTACGAGCAGTACTTC
18	TRBV5-1	TRBD2	TRBJ2-7	once	CASTDRSPGLAGVNEQYF	TGCGCCAGTACCGACAGGTCCCCGGGACTAGCGGGAGTAAACGAGCAGTACTTC
16	TRBV19	TRBD2	TRBJ2-1	.	CASSPRTSGRVNEQFF	TGTGCCAGTAGTCCCCGGACTAGCGGGAGAGTCAATGAGCAGTTCTTC
16	TRBV15	TRBD1	TRBJ1-5	many	CATSTGTGNSNQPQHF	TGTGCCACCAGCACCGGGACAGGGAATAGCAATCAGCCCCAGCATTTT
14	TRBV27	TRBD1	TRBJ2-7	.	CASSFTGDSYEQYF	TGTGCCAGCAGTTTCACAGGGGACTCCTACGAGCAGTACTTC
16	TRBV11-2	TRBD2	TRBJ2-5	.	CASSFEAGGPRETQYF	TGTGCCAGCAGCTTTGAAGCGGGGGGGCCTAGGGAGACCCAGTACTTC
13	TRBV11-2	.	TRBJ2-2	.	CASSFGGSGELFF	TGTGCCAGCAGCTTCGGGGGCAGCGGGGAGCTGTTTTTT
12	TRBV29-1	.	TRBJ1-5	.	CSVGDGNQPQHF	TGCAGCGTTGGAGACGGTAATCAGCCCCAGCATTTT
14	TRBV14	.	TRBJ2-5	.	CASSQNRGQETQYF	TGTGCCAGCAGCCAAAACCGGGGCCAAGAGACCCAGTACTTC
14	TRBV25-1	.	TRBJ2-5	.	CASSYGTKRETQYF	TGTGCCAGCTCCTACGGGACAAAAAGAGAGACCCAGTACTTC
15	TRBV7-2	.	TRBJ2-7	.	CASSLADQRTYEQYF	TGTGCCAGCAGCTTAGCGGATCAGCGTACCTACGAGCAGTACTTC
15	TRBV30	TRBD1	TRBJ2-7	.	CAWSVGQGFPYEQYF	TGTGCCTGGAGTGTAGGACAGGGATTCCCCTACGAGCAGTACTTC
15	TRBV7-2	.	TRBJ2-7	.	CASSRTELGGYEQYF	TGTGCCAGCAGCCGTACTGAACTGGGGGGCTACGAGCAGTACTTC
15	TRBV6-1	.	TRBJ2-3	once	CASIRDFSSTDTQYF	TGTGCCAGCATTCGGGACTTCTCAAGCACAGATACGCAGTATTTT
12	TRBV11-2	.	TRBJ2-1	.	CASSSRSNEQFF	TGTGCCAGCAGCTCCCGTTCCAATGAGCAGTTCTTC
11	TRBV29-1	.	TRBJ2-7	.	CSVEDHSEQYF	TGCAGCGTTGAAGATCACAGCGAGCAGTACTTC
13	TRBV7-9	.	TRBJ1-3	few	CASLAFSGNTIYF	TGTGCCAGCCTGGCTTTCTCTGGAAACACCATATATTTT
14	TRBV7-2	.	TRBJ2-7	.	CASSQDLGTYEQYF	TGTGCCAGCAGCCAGGACTTGGGTACCTACGAGCAGTACTTC
16	TRBV5-4	.	TRBJ1-4	.	CASSSTVRYDNEKLFF	TGTGCCAGCAGCTCGACTGTGCGCTACGATAATGAAAAACTGTTTTTT
14	TRBV6-5	.	TRBJ2-7	once	CASSYSRLEGLQYF	TGTGCCAGCAGTTACTCGAGGTTGGAGGGCCTCCAGTACTTC
12	TRBV10-2	TRBD1	TRBJ2-7	.	CASSGQGGEQYF	TGCGCCAGCAGTGGACAGGGTGGCGAGCAGTACTTC
18	TRBV11-2	TRBD2	TRBJ2-1	.	CASSFSLTGTSGSSEQFF	TGTGCCAGCAGTTTTTCCCTAACCGGGACTAGCGGGAGTAGTGAGCAGTTCTTC
14	TRBV21-1	.	TRBJ1-2	.	CASSKRQGNYGYTF	TGTGCCAGCAGCAAAAGACAGGGGAACTATGGCTACACCTTC
13	TRBV6-6	.	TRBJ2-7	.	CASSYVADYEQYF	TGTGCCAGCAGTTACGTGGCAGACTACGAGCAGTACTTC
14	TRBV7-2	.	TRBJ2-2	large	CASSRDTNTGELFF	TGTGCCAGCAGCAGGGACACCAACACCGGGGAGCTGTTTTTT
15	TRBV2	TRBD1	TRBJ1-1	medium-sized	CASSQQGARGTEAFF	TGTGCCAGCAGCCAACAGGGGGCGCGGGGCACTGAAGCTTTCTTT
12	TRBV2	.	TRBJ2-7	.	CASSVGGNEQYF	TGTGCCAGCAGTGTAGGAGGGAACGAGCAGTACTTC
13	TRBV27	.	TRBJ2-2	.	CASSSTSAGELFF	TGTGCCAGCAGTTCCACCTCAGCCGGGGAGCTGTTTTTT